The 6 T cell receptor beta chains given below trace back to one sample, sequenced in a study of cytomegalovirus exposure and HLA in healthy donors. A multiplex PCR was run with 60 Vbeta primers and 13 Jbeta primers. Generated by immunoSEQ multiplex PCR, the TCRdb table keeps only in-frame clones and is missing some. The table has tens of thousands of clones, under 80% seen once. Sequences were obtained from PBMCs. The receptors come from a man aged 60 to 69 in good health and CMV-seropositive.

This clone is a singleton in its sample. The chain has TRBV6-4 and TRBJ2-3; 13 bases are shared with TRBD2. Germline trimming cut 5 bases from V and 4 bases from J; bases unmatched to any gene: 3. Germline CDR1 MRHNA, CDR2 SNTAGT. This CDR3 is built from 15 residues. CDR3 loop: CASSPTSGGADTQYF. CDR3 bases: TGTGCCAGCAGTCCTACTAGCGGGGGGGCAGATACGCAGTATTTT.

About this clone: The sample carries other DNA sequences with the same CDR3. The rearrangement joins TRBV7-2 to TRBJ1-1, with TRBD1 matching 7 bases. CDR3 size: 13 residues. Germline V gives CDR1 SGHTA, CDR2 FQGNSA. J gave up 4 bases and V 5 bases, and 4 bases lay outside the gene matches. The CDR3, as DNA: TGTGCCAGCAGCCTAGACAGGGCCACTGAAGCTTTCTTT. It translates to CASSLDRATEAFF. Together with reference TRBV7-2 and TRBJ1-1, the CDR3 gives the full variable domain: GAGVSQSPSNKVTEKGKDVELRCDPISGHTALYWYRQSLGQGLEFLIYFQGNSAPDKSGLPSDRFSAERTGGSVSTLTIQRTQQEDSAVYLCASSLDRATEAFFGQGTRLTVV.

The V and J genes are TRBV7-6 and TRBJ1-1; 12 nucleotides align to TRBD1. Losses at the gene ends were 1 base for V and 1 base for J; bases not matched to a gene: 10. The CDR3 contains 19 residues. Germline CDR1 reads SGHVS; CDR2 reads FNYEAQ. The CDR3 loop is CASSLGTGTGGWKNTEAFF. The CDR3 coding sequence is TGTGCCAGCAGCTTAGGGACCGGGACAGGGGGCTGGAAGAACACTGAAGCTTTCTTT.

The chain recombines TRBV6-6 with TRBJ1-2; perhaps TRBD1 as D (5 bases). The germline V and J ends were trimmed by 3 bases and 1 base, with 9 bases remaining between them. From germline, CDR1 is MNHNY and CDR2 SVGAGI (reference sequence). CDR3 length: 14 residues. In DNA, the CDR3 is TGTGCCAGCAGTTATCCAGGGATTAACTATGGCTACACCTTC. It codes for CASSYPGINYGYTF.

This rearrangement joins TRBV6-5 to TRBJ2-1, with 10 positions matching TRBD2. Germline-derived CDR1 and CDR2 are MNHEY and SVGAGI. CDR3 length: 16 amino acids. The junction had 9 bases not matched to a gene; V was cut back by 1 base and J by 9 bases. This chain's CDR3 is CASSYFTPASGGEQFF. In DNA form, the CDR3 reads TGTGCCAGCAGTTACTTCACCCCCGCTAGCGGGGGTGAGCAGTTCTTC.

The chain carries TRBV4-2 and TRBJ2-1; 11 nucleotides agree with TRBD2. Trimming took 7 bases from V and 3 from J; bases not matched to a gene: 5. CDR1 LGHNA and CDR2 YNFKEQ come from the germline V gene. The CDR3 extends over 15 amino acids. As DNA, the CDR3 is TGTGCCAGCACTCCTACTAGCGGGGGCTACAATGAGCAGTTCTTC. Protein: CASTPTSGGYNEQFF.